The 5 T cell receptor beta chains below all came from one sample that was sequenced in a study of T cell changes during pregnancy in multiple sclerosis. TCRdb keeps only in-frame clones here, not all; method: immunoSEQ multiplex PCR. The table shows roughly 42,000 clones, with roughly 90% occurring only once. Material: CD8+ T cells from peripheral blood mononuclear cells, obtained in the third trimester of pregnancy. Receptors originate from a female donor with multiple sclerosis, enrolled in a pregnancy study.

This chain connects TRBV6-1 to TRBJ1-1, with 9 bases fitting TRBD1. The junction had 4 bases not matched to a gene; V was cut back by 4 bases and J by 4 bases. The CDR3 has 14 amino acids. Germline CDR1 is MNHNS and CDR2 is SASEGT. The CDR3 here is CASSGGTGSTEAFF. CDR3 DNA: TGTGCCAGCAGTGGGGGGACAGGGAGCACTGAAGCTTTCTTT.

V and J are TRBV10-3 and TRBJ2-1; 14 nucleotides line up with TRBD2. Germline values: CDR1 ENHRY, CDR2 SYGVKD. The CDR3 sequence is 19 residues long. With 3 bases clipped from V and 3 bases from J, the junction kept 10 bases outside the gene matches. The CDR3 nucleotides are TGTGCCATCAGTGATTGGGGACTAGCGGGAGAGGCAGACTACAATGAGCAGTTCTTC. It specifies CAISDWGLAGEADYNEQFF.

The chain recombines TRBV27 with TRBJ1-2, with D tentatively TRBD1 (5 bases). Germline V gives CDR1 MNHEY, CDR2 SMNVEV (reference sequence). The ends were cut back, 3 bases at V and 3 bases at J, with 11 bases in the middle. The CDR3 has 14 amino acids. CDR3 in DNA: TGTGCCAGCAGTTTTGGGGGGACCCACTATGGCTACACCTTC. It translates to CASSFGGTHYGYTF.

The CDR3 protein is CAWSHSYSYEQYF. As DNA, the CDR3 is TGTGCCTGGAGCCACTCATACTCCTACGAGCAGTACTTC. The V and J genes are TRBV30 and TRBJ2-7; D gene ambiguous. V was cut by 3 bases and J by 0 bases, with 9 bases left in between. Germline CDR1 is GTSNPN and CDR2 is SVGIG (reference sequence). The CDR3 has 13 amino acids.

The V call is TRBV28, the J call TRBJ1-5; no reliable D call. Germline V gene data show CDR1 as MDHEN and CDR2 as SYDVKM. The V end was cut by 6 bases, the J end by 7 bases, with 10 bases between. The CDR3 totals 12 residues. The CDR3 nucleotides read TGTGCCAGCAGACCTCCGGGACAGCCCCAGCATTTT. Translated, it gives CASRPPGQPQHF.